This TCR beta chain was identified in a study of beta chain features in type 1 diabetes (dated by TCRdb to between 2017 and 2018). General notes on the study: Mean age, gender distribution, total cell number and subset yield were not different between patients and healthy donors. In the study, recently diagnosed type 1 diabetes patients and matched healthy donors were compared on the TCRB repertoires of their sorted circulating CD4+ T cell subsets. Whereas all 30 or so donors provided naive and central memory subsets, regulatory and stem cell-like memory subsets were isolated from just 8 patients and roughly 8 healthy donors. A total of 100 million to 140 million sorted cells were examined across all samples, and the number of cells per subset was strongly correlated with RNA yield.

Per the germline V gene, SGHRS is the CDR1 and YFSETQ is the CDR2. The germline V and J ends show losses of 5 bases and 4 bases respectively, and no gene match explains 11 bases of the junction. Taken from cysteine to phenylalanine, the CDR3 has 16 residues. Just CDR3 DNA is preserved here, 48 bases in frame from base 1. Each donor gave one peripheral blood draw, averaging approximately 110 mL, which was collected into heparinised tubes. A BD FACSAria II and a panel including CD45RO, CCR7, CD25, CD127, CD95 and CD27 were used to sort naive, central memory, regulatory and stem cell-like memory CD4+ T cells. Every sorted population had a purity above 98%. PBMCs were isolated immediately by Lymphoprep density gradient centrifugation and stained directly without culture. So that batch effects would be minimized, each experiment stained and sorted samples in pairs, pairing one healthy donor with one patient.

To note about this clone: There is no known antigen for this receptor. The sample holds no much larger clone one base away, and base qualities are not on file.

All of the isolated RNA was reverse transcribed with the High Capacity cDNA Reverse Transcription Kit, so expressed TCRB transcripts were sequenced. Deep immunoSEQ sequencing was applied to naive, central memory and regulatory T cell samples, giving an average of around 3.8 million total reads per sample. After sorted cells were lysed in RLT buffer, RNA was extracted with DNase-treated RNeasy Micro or Mini kits, with the choice depending on cell number. To prevent cross-contamination, each cell subset was processed individually, whereas patient and healthy donor samples were processed jointly. TCRB sequences were amplified from cDNA with the immunoSEQ multiplex PCR, producing 87-bp fragments spanning the CDR3 region. The amplicons were sequenced using the Illumina HiSeq platform. The authors' analysis ran thus. PCR bias was computationally corrected using synthetic template baselines, reads within Hamming distance 2 were collapsed, and singletons that could not be merged were discarded. Reads were aligned against IMGT so that V, D and J genes, CDR3 length and insertions or deletions at six rearrangement sites could be assigned. Within each subset, clonotype counts were normalized to sorted cell number, and only after that were true diversity and Gini coefficients computed with the tcR R package. Repertoire sharing was quantified using the overlap coefficient calculated on TCRB nucleotide sequences. This immuneACCESS table, as held by TCRdb, lists in-frame sequences with V and J called but not all clones. Of the missing ones, under half trace to an unresolved V gene in checked studies; the others have no known cause. For V, J and clone size, that table is used; D and trimming come from the DNA. Recorded for this sample are 160,000 or so clones; approximately 9.1% of them occurred a single time. The ten largest clones represent 0.65% to 0.9% of the sample.

Findings and caveats that apply to the study as a whole: At VDJ recombination sites, type 1 diabetes patients had fewer insertions and more deleted nucleotides, which implies abnormalities in thymic rearrangement. Naive, central memory and regulatory TCRB repertoires appeared more similar among patients than among healthy donors. A moderate but significant shortening of TCRB CDR3 length was observed in type 1 diabetes patients in all four CD4+ subsets. Sequencing cDNA rather than genomic DNA could over-represent highly expressing activated cells, although activation and CD3 levels did not differ between groups. PCR might favor shorter templates, but patient and control samples were amplified and corrected together, so any skew would affect both groups equally. Only small numbers of individuals were included in the HLA sub-analyses, which left unresolved whether HLA type had any influence on TCRB rearrangement.

The TCR comes from a woman aged 25-40 years with type 1 diabetes. The sequenced sample consisted of central memory CD4+ T cells from blood. This chain joins TRBV5-1 to TRBJ2-5, with 10 junctional bases fitting TRBD1. The CDR3 protein sequence reads: CASSRQGADQGETQYF. The DNA reads TGCGCCAGCAGTCGACAGGGGGCGGATCAAGGAGAGACCCAGTACTTC.